Below, one T cell receptor (beta chain) is given with its context. Healthy donors of bone marrow made up the group. The data derive from a study of cytomegalovirus exposure and HLA in healthy donors. Study-wide context: Across 350 to 500 genotyped donors, 81% landed in the Caucasian-associated ancestry cluster.

Germline V gene data show CDR1 as SQVTM and CDR2 as ANQGSEA. Trimming shortened V by 6 bases and J by 4 bases, and 16 bases separated the two germline ends. The CDR3 is 14 residues long. Amplification used 60 Vbeta primers and 13 Jbeta primers. Measured with immunoSEQ multiplex PCR; TCRdb has only the in-frame clones, and not every one. This specimen shows 140,000 to 150,000 clones; the ten leading clones hold approximately 1%. This TCR came from a male donor in good health and CMV-seronegative. The chain employs TRBV29-1 and TRBJ1-5; D might be TRBD1 (6 bases). Sequencing input: PBMCs. The DNA of the CDR3 is TGCAGCGTGGTGACGACAGGCGCGAATCAGCCCCAGCATTTT. Translated: CSVVTTGANQPQHF.